The TCR beta chain described here comes from a study of T cell responses to AZD1222 COVID-19 vaccine. General study findings and limits: Seropositive AZD1222 recipients at baseline numbered only five or six. There were vaccine-associated CD4 TCRs across spike, dominant at 160-218 and 743-854. With two AZD1222 doses given, Spike-specific TCR breadth and depth both rose.

Worth noting for this clone: Its antigen is unknown.

Germline V gene lookup returns CDR1 LGHDT and CDR2 YNNKEL (reference sequence). The CDR3 loop spans 13 amino acids. V was shortened by 4 bases and J by 5 bases, with 10 bases between the two germline ends. TCRdb's table, derived via immunoSEQ multiplex PCR, lists solely in-frame clones and lacks some. The profile shows 100,000 to 150,000 clones, 70% to 85% of them singletons. Investigators merged groups given second doses at roughly 4 or roughly 12 weeks. The TCR sequence derives from an adult who received the AZD1222 COVID-19 vaccine. This chain joins TRBV3-1 (or the pseudogene TRBV3-2) and TRBJ2-3; the D gene is possibly TRBD2 (5 bases). Sample: peripheral blood, taken 28 days after the second AZD1222 dose. CDR3 coding DNA: TGTGCCAGCAGCCTCGCAGCGGAAGATACGCAGTATTTT. Protein sequence: CASSLAAEDTQYF.